One sample yielded the 23 T cell receptor beta chains listed below, sequenced in a study of T cells after yellow fever vaccination (dated by TCRdb to about 2019). The sample's treatment or condition label, in plain terms: live attenuated yellow fever vaccine strain. The library was made by 5' RACE. The sample was run on an Illumina NovaSeq 6000. TCRdb reanalyzed the raw reads on its own, using fastp at Q25 for trimming and MiXCR for clone calling, and kept in-frame beta chains. Rows with a matching CDR3 protein are joined into one entry that keeps the most common DNA and genes. The sample profile shows around 300,000 distinct CDR3 sequences; 4% to 5.5% of them were found once. The ten largest make up just under 20% of the sample. Sequencing was performed on PBMCs, taken 15 days after the yellow fever booster vaccination. The receptors come from a man between 18 and 35 years old who received the YFV17D yellow fever vaccine.

This chain links TRBV4-3 with TRBJ1-2; 12 bases are shared with TRBD1. Looked up from germline, CDR1 is LGHNA and CDR2 is YSLEER. The CDR3 is 16 residues long. With 1 base clipped from V and 8 bases from J, the junction kept 8 bases outside the gene matches. The CDR3: CASSQVRGQGARGYTF. CDR3 bases: TGCGCCAGCAGCCAAGTTCGGGGACAGGGGGCGCGAGGCTACACCTTC.

This clonotype was detected many times. This rearrangement joins TRBV15 to TRBJ1-2; TRBD1 is a possible D gene (5 bases). The CDR3 runs 11 residues. V dropped 4 bases and J dropped 14 bases, with 14 bases sitting between them. Germline V gene lookup returns CDR1 LNHNV and CDR2 YYDKDF (reference sequence). As DNA, the CDR3 is TGTGCCACCAGCACTTCAGGGTTTTCAACCTTC. This sequence encodes CATSTSGFSTF.

This clonotype was found many times. The chain employs TRBV7-2 and TRBJ2-7; 11 bases line up with TRBD2. The CDR3 is 17 residues long. Trimming took 3 bases from V and 1 from J; bases not matched to a gene: 8. Germline V CDR1 and CDR2: SGHTA, FQGNSA. CDR3 coding DNA: TGTGCCAGCAGCTTCCTAGCGGGGGGCCCTTCTTCCTACGAGCAGTACTTC. It codes for CASSFLAGGPSSYEQYF.

V gene TRBV9 combines with J gene TRBJ2-3, with D perhaps given as TRBD1 or TRBD2 (6 bases each). The CDR3 is 14 residues long. Germline V gene sequence: CDR1 SGDLS, CDR2 YYNGEE. V lost 1 base and J 2 bases, leaving 8 bases between the germline ends. The CDR3 protein is CASSVSGATDTQYF. The CDR3 nucleotides are TGTGCCAGCAGCGTATCGGGGGCCACAGATACGCAGTATTTT.

Ten or more counts support this clonotype. The chain is built from TRBV11-2 and TRBJ1-2; a possible D gene is TRBD1 (5 bases). The length of the CDR3 is 14 residues. Between the trimmed V and J ends, which lost 2 bases and 4 bases, there was a span of 11 bases. The germline V gene has CDR1 SGHAT and CDR2 FQNNGV. CDR3 residues: CASSLQGSSYGYTF. The CDR3 DNA reads as TGTGCCAGCAGCTTACAGGGTTCGAGCTATGGCTACACCTTC.

This chain connects TRBV28 to TRBJ2-7; maybe TRBD1 (5 bases). Germline assignment: CDR1 MDHEN and CDR2 SYDVKM. Trimming removed 7 bases from V and 3 bases from J, with 10 bases in between. The CDR3 runs to 12 residues. Here the CDR3 reads CASTGNSYEQYV. CDR3 coding DNA: TGTGCCAGCACAGGGAATAGCTACGAGCAGTACGTC.

Many counts were recorded for this clonotype. The chain is built from TRBV20-1 and TRBJ1-1; D unclear. The CDR3 sequence is 14 residues long. V was pared by 3 bases and J by 1 base, with 12 bases between. Germline V lookup: CDR1 DFQATT, CDR2 SNEGSKA (reference sequence). The CDR3 nucleotides read TGCAGTGCTAGCGGTGTAGTCCGGAACACTGAAGCTTTCTTT. It encodes CSASGVVRNTEAFF.

This clonotype occurred many times. This CDR3 reads CASSDPGAVGGYTF. The CDR3 region has the DNA TGCGCCAGCAGCGATCCAGGGGCCGTCGGTGGCTACACCTTC. This chain links TRBV5-1 with TRBJ1-2; TRBD1 might be the D (6 bases). This CDR3 comprises 14 residues. The germline V gene has CDR1 SGHRS and CDR2 YFSETQ. V dropped 4 bases and J dropped 7 bases, with 17 bases sitting between them.

This clonotype came up many times. V and J are TRBV20-1 and TRBJ2-1; no firm D call. Germline V lookup: CDR1 DFQATT, CDR2 SNEGSKA (reference sequence). Trimming removed 2 bases at V and 10 bases at J, with 24 bases between. This CDR3 is built from 16 residues. In nucleotides, the CDR3 is TGCAGTGCTAGAAAGCAGGTCGGACGCTTTCTCAGGGAGCAGTTCTTC. Amino acids: CSARKQVGRFLREQFF.

This clonotype was counted between two and nine times. The CDR3 coding sequence is TGCAGCGTCGTGACAGGGGCCAATGAAAAACTGTTTTTT. Protein sequence: CSVVTGANEKLFF. The chain uses TRBV29-1 and TRBJ1-4, with 8 bases identical to TRBD1. The CDR3 contains 13 residues. V trimming: 6 bases; J trimming: 5 bases; junction bases outside the gene matches: 5. The V gene's germline CDR1 is SQVTM and CDR2 ANQGSEA.

This clonotype was counted many times. V and J are TRBV7-9 and TRBJ2-1; TRBD1 matches at 7 bases. This CDR3 spans 15 amino acids. Germline CDR1 is SEHNR and CDR2 is FQNEAQ (reference sequence). V was clipped by 0 bases and J by 4 bases; unmatched bases: 3. CDR3 residues: CASSLARQGYNEQFF. CDR3 DNA sequence: TGTGCCAGCAGCTTAGCGCGACAGGGTTACAATGAGCAGTTCTTC.

This clonotype was picked up many times. The chain has TRBV7-2 and TRBJ2-3; D possibly uses TRBD1 or TRBD2 (5 bases each). V was pared by 3 bases and J by 3 bases, with 10 bases between. The CDR3 has 14 amino acids. The germline V gene encodes CDR1 SGHTA and CDR2 FQGNSA. The CDR3 DNA sequence: TGTGCCAGCAGCTTTGAGGGGCGAACAGATACGCAGTATTTT. As protein: CASSFEGRTDTQYF.

The genes are TRBV7-9 and TRBJ1-4, with D perhaps TRBD1 (6 bases). Germline CDR1 is SEHNR and CDR2 is FQNEAQ (reference sequence). Trimming took off 6 bases at V and 0 bases at J, with 17 bases between the two ends. The CDR3 covers 17 residues. The chain's CDR3 is CASSFWGRTATNEKLFF. CDR3 DNA sequence: TGTGCCAGCAGTTTTTGGGGAAGGACAGCAACTAATGAAAAACTGTTTTTT.

This clonotype was counted ten times or more. This chain links TRBV5-5 with TRBJ2-1; 7 nucleotides agree with TRBD2. V dropped 3 bases and J dropped 2; count of bases not matched to a gene: 17. Germline lookup yields CDR1 SGHKS and CDR2 YYEKEE (reference sequence). This CDR3 is built from 19 residues. CDR3 sequence: CASSSLSAGVTLTYNEQFF. The CDR3 region has the DNA TGTGCCAGCAGCTCCCTTTCCGCGGGGGTTACTCTGACCTACAATGAGCAGTTCTTC.

This clonotype was recorded many times. The chain employs TRBV20-1 and TRBJ2-1; D remains unclear. The ends were cut back, 2 bases at V and 3 bases at J, with 2 bases in the middle. CDR1 and CDR2 (germline): DFQATT, SNEGSKA (reference sequence). There are 11 residues in the CDR3. The CDR3 nucleotides are TGCAGTGCTAGATTCTACAATGAGCAGTTCTTC. Protein: CSARFYNEQFF.

This clonotype showed up many times. This CDR3 is CAINDGGTETQYF. The CDR3 nucleotides are TGTGCCATCAACGACGGGGGGACGGAGACCCAGTACTTC. The rearrangement uses TRBV10-3 and TRBJ2-5; 7 bases are shared with TRBD2. Unmatched junction bases numbered 7, after V lost 7 bases and J lost 5 bases. CDR3 length equals 13 residues. CDR1 and CDR2 from the germline V gene are ENHRY and SYGVKD.

In this sample, this clonotype turned up many times. CDR3 sequence (DNA): TGTGCCAGCAGCTTAAGACTAGCGGGCACAGATACGCAGTATTTT. Translated, it gives CASSLRLAGTDTQYF. The J gene is TRBJ2-3, the V gene TRBV7-6, with TRBD2 matching 9 bases. CDR3 length equals 15 residues. V gave up 2 bases and J gave up 1 base; unmatched junction bases: 1. Germline V gene data show CDR1 as SGHVS and CDR2 as FNYEAQ.

This clonotype was detected a few times. V is TRBV19 and J is TRBJ2-3; D is perhaps TRBD1 (5 bases). Trimming removed 5 bases from V and 2 bases from J, with 17 bases in between. The CDR3 extends over 16 amino acids. Looked up from germline, CDR1 is LNHDA and CDR2 is SQIVND (reference sequence). The CDR3 DNA follows: TGTGCCAGTAGTCCTCCAAGGGGAAAAGTCACAGATACGCAGTATTTT. Its protein is CASSPPRGKVTDTQYF. Based on the CDR3 plus reference TRBV19 and TRBJ2-3, the full variable domain is DGGITQSPKYLFRKEGQNVTLSCEQNLNHDAMYWYRQDPGQGLRLIYYSQIVNDFQKGDIAEGYSVSREKKESFPLTVTSAQKNPTAFYLCASSPPRGKVTDTQYFGPGTRLTVL.

This clonotype was seen repeatedly, ten times or more. This rearrangement joins TRBV7-6 to TRBJ2-1; the match to TRBD2 covers 11 bases. The V and J ends lost 5 bases and 1 base, in that order; junction bases with no gene match: 7. Germline loops: CDR1 SGHVS, CDR2 FNYEAQ. This CDR3 has 17 residues. The CDR3 DNA sequence: TGTGCCAGCAGCCGTAGCGGGGGGGCTTCTTCCTACAATGAGCAGTTCTTC. It encodes CASSRSGGASSYNEQFF.

This clonotype was detected many times. The V call is TRBV20-1, the J call TRBJ1-5, with TRBD1 as a possible D gene (6 bases). The CDR3 is 13 amino acids. Germline V gene data show CDR1 as DFQATT and CDR2 as SNEGSKA (reference sequence). V shed 6 bases and J shed 7 bases, with 16 bases lying between them. DNA of the CDR3: TGCAGTGCCAATACAGGGAGTGGGCAGCCCCAGCATTTT. Its protein product is CSANTGSGQPQHF.

This chain joins TRBV7-2 and TRBJ2-5, with no clear D. The CDR3 has 12 residues. Germline V CDR1 and CDR2: SGHTA, FQGNSA. The V and J ends lost 1 base and 8 bases respectively, with 8 bases between them. Here the CDR3 DNA reads TGTGCCAGCAGCTTAGAAGGGTTTACCCAGTACTTC. As protein: CASSLEGFTQYF.

The table lists this clonotype with many counts. The J gene is TRBJ2-7, the V gene TRBV4-3; D uncertain. Germline values: CDR1 LGHNA, CDR2 YSLEER. The V and J ends lost 2 bases and 6 bases respectively, with 11 bases between them. The CDR3 runs 13 residues. The DNA for the CDR3 is TGCGCCAGCAGCCAACAATACACGGCCGAGCAGTACTTC. Its protein product is CASSQQYTAEQYF.

This clonotype was detected only a few times. For the CDR3, the DNA is TGTGCCAGCAGTTTTCAAGAAACTGAAGCTTTCTTT. Protein sequence: CASSFQETEAFF. J is TRBJ1-1 and V is TRBV12-3 or TRBV12-4; no definite D call. The CDR3 contains 12 residues. V shed 3 bases and J shed 5 bases, with 7 bases lying between them.